These 31 T cell receptor beta chains share one sample of origin, sequenced in a study of T cell responses to AZD1222 COVID-19 vaccine (dated by TCRdb to about 2021). This specimen's time point label, per the study, means: baseline before first vaccination. Receptors were amplified or captured by the immunoSEQ multiplex PCR assay. TCRdb took over this immuneACCESS table, retaining in-frame rearrangements with V and J assigned. Such tables are incomplete; in checked studies, under half of the missing clones stem from an unresolved V gene, and the remainder is unexplained. The sample contains 200,000 or so clones, roughly 93% of them found a single time. The ten most abundant clones make up 0.95% to 1% of the sample. The source material was peripheral blood, sampled on day 0 of AZD1222 vaccination. The source is an adult in good health.

The chain employs TRBV27 and TRBJ1-5, with 9 nucleotides matching TRBD1. From germline, CDR1 is MNHEY and CDR2 SMNVEV (reference sequence). The CDR3 loop spans 13 amino acids. The V gene end was trimmed by 5 bases and the J gene end by 11 bases; junction bases not matched to a gene: 7. CDR3 bases: TGTGCCAGCAGTGACAGGGGGTTTGTGTCCCAGCATTTT. It translates to CASSDRGFVSQHF.

This clone appeared a single time. The V and J genes are TRBV14 and TRBJ2-3; D ambiguous. This CDR3 has 12 amino acids. Germline CDR1 and CDR2: SGHDN and FVKESK. Trimming left V 1 base short and J 5 bases short, with 4 bases between. CDR3 sequence reads: CASSQVQDTQYF. For the CDR3, the DNA is TGTGCCAGCAGCCAAGTCCAAGATACGCAGTATTTT.

This rearrangement joins TRBV7-6 to TRBJ1-1; maybe TRBD1 (5 bases). This CDR3 contains 16 residues. The V and J ends lost 1 base and 2 bases respectively, with 14 bases between them. CDR1 and CDR2 (germline): SGHVS, FNYEAQ. CDR3 in DNA: TGTGCCAGCAGCTTAGAGCCGGGACCCACCAACACTGAAGCTTTCTTT. This codes for CASSLEPGPTNTEAFF.

V and J are TRBV19 and TRBJ1-1; the D is unclear. The CDR3 length is 16 residues. V dropped 5 bases and J dropped 2 bases, with 18 bases sitting between them. Germline CDR1 reads LNHDA; CDR2 reads SQIVND (reference sequence). CDR3 nucleotide sequence: TGTGCCAGTAGTTCCCCGTACCGGGTAATCAACACTGAAGCTTTCTTT. Its protein product is CASSSPYRVINTEAFF.

This chain joins TRBV27 and TRBJ1-6; 7 nucleotides line up with TRBD1. V lost 2 bases to trimming and J lost 9 bases; unmatched junction nucleotides: 7. The CDR3 runs 15 residues. Germline CDR1 reads MNHEY; CDR2 reads SMNVEV (reference sequence). The CDR3 DNA reads as TGTGCCAGCAGTTTAGGGGTCCACAGGGGTTCACCCCTCCACTTT. It is translated as CASSLGVHRGSPLHF.

V gene TRBV14 combines with J gene TRBJ1-3; D call uncertain. The ends were cut back, 1 base at V and 3 bases at J, with 4 bases in the middle. Per the germline V gene, CDR1 is SGHDN and CDR2 is FVKESK. There are 13 residues in the CDR3. CDR3 nucleotide sequence: TGTGCCAGCAGCCAAGTGGGTGGAAACACCATATATTTT. This gives the protein CASSQVGGNTIYF.

The CDR3 loop is CAIRSDRAGNEQFF. The CDR3 bases are TGTGCCATCAGATCAGACAGGGCGGGTAATGAGCAGTTCTTC. This chain uses TRBV10-3 with TRBJ2-1, with 7 bases aligning to TRBD1. The CDR3 contains 14 residues. Trimming at V came to 6 bases and at J to 7 bases, leaving 9 bases not matched to a gene. The germline V gene encodes CDR1 ENHRY and CDR2 SYGVKD.

The gene calls are TRBV23-1 and TRBJ2-7; D possibly corresponds to TRBD1 (6 bases). TRBV23-1 is an ORF, with its function uncertain. The CDR3 loop spans 15 amino acids. V shed 2 bases and J shed 3 bases, with 14 bases lying between them. This CDR3 is CASSQMGHRSYEQYF. For the CDR3, the DNA is TGCGCCAGCAGTCAAATGGGACACCGGAGCTACGAGCAGTACTTC.

V and J are TRBV5-6 and TRBJ1-2; D possibly corresponds to TRBD1 (5 bases). Germline lookup yields CDR1 SGHDT and CDR2 YYEEEE. The CDR3 loop spans 14 amino acids. Trimming removed 2 bases from V and 7 bases from J, with 15 bases in between. The CDR3 nucleotides read TGTGCCAGCAGCTTAGTAGGGGCGCTCTTTGGCTACACCTTC. Its translation is CASSLVGALFGYTF.

The V call is TRBV2, the J call TRBJ2-6, with D perhaps TRBD2 (7 bases). Germline-derived CDR1 and CDR2 are SNHLY and FYNNEI. This CDR3 spans 18 amino acids. Trimming removed 3 bases at V and 0 bases at J, with 15 bases between. The CDR3 region is CASSDPGGPSSGANVLTF. In DNA form, the CDR3 reads TGTGCCAGCAGTGACCCCGGGGGGCCCAGCTCTGGGGCCAACGTCCTGACTTTC.

The V gene is TRBV6-6, the J gene TRBJ2-1; tentative D call: TRBD1 (6 bases). CDR3 length: 16 residues. Germline CDR1 and CDR2: MNHNY and SVGAGI (reference sequence). With 6 bases removed from V and 6 bases from J, the gap between germline ends came to 21 bases. This chain's CDR3 is CASRTMGARGGNEQFF. CDR3 DNA sequence: TGTGCCAGCAGAACCATGGGGGCGCGTGGAGGCAATGAGCAGTTCTTC.

This clone was observed once. The V and J genes are TRBV24-1 and TRBJ1-5; D is possibly TRBD1 (6 bases). The CDR3 totals 14 residues. Germline loops: CDR1 KGHDR, CDR2 SFDVKD. Trimming cost V 5 bases and J 4 bases, with 11 bases left between them. CDR3 sequence: CATSGPDRNQPQHF. The CDR3, as DNA: TGTGCCACCAGTGGTCCGGACAGAAATCAGCCCCAGCATTTT.

This clone turned up a few times. The chain is built from TRBV4-1 and TRBJ2-1; 9 positions agree with TRBD1. The CDR3 spans 15 residues. V lost 2 bases, J lost 10 bases, and 9 bases stayed unmatched. Germline values: CDR1 MGHRA, CDR2 YSYEKL. The CDR3: CASSQIPGQGGEQFF. In DNA, the CDR3 is TGCGCCAGCAGCCAAATTCCGGGACAGGGCGGGGAGCAGTTCTTC.

DNA for the CDR3: TGCGCCAGCAGCTTTCGAGGGGGAGATAATAATTCACCCCTCCACTTT. This encodes CASSFRGGDNNSPLHF. This rearrangement joins TRBV5-1 to TRBJ1-6; TRBD1 might be the D (6 bases). This CDR3 region has 16 residues. Trimming took 2 bases from V and 5 from J, leaving 14 bases between them. Germline assignment: CDR1 SGHRS and CDR2 YFSETQ.

The chain combines TRBV2 with TRBJ2-7; D not resolved. Germline V CDR1 and CDR2: SNHLY, FYNNEI. The length of the CDR3 is 14 residues. Trimming cost V 4 bases and J 0 bases, with 10 bases left between them. For the CDR3, the DNA is TGTGCCAGCAGTGGCCGGCAGAGCTCCTACGAGCAGTACTTC. Residues: CASSGRQSSYEQYF.

The chain combines TRBV6-2 or TRBV6-3 with TRBJ1-5; D ambiguous. V was trimmed by 2 bases and J by 1 base, leaving 12 bases between them. This CDR3 comprises 16 residues. Looked up from germline, CDR1 is MNHEY and CDR2 is SVGEGT. The CDR3 sequence is CASSYAGIGSNQPQHF. CDR3 coding DNA: TGTGCCAGCAGTTACGCGGGGATAGGGAGCAATCAGCCCCAGCATTTT.

This clone was recorded once. This chain joins TRBV28 and TRBJ2-1; 8 bases are a match to TRBD1. The CDR3 has 14 amino acids. Germline V CDR1 and CDR2: MDHEN, SYDVKM. Germline trimming cut 6 bases from V and 6 bases from J; bases unmatched to any gene: 7. The CDR3 sequence is CASRVDRATNEQFF. As DNA, the CDR3 is TGTGCCAGCAGGGTGGACAGGGCGACCAATGAGCAGTTCTTC.

The V and J genes are TRBV6-5 and TRBJ1-1; 9 nucleotides line up with TRBD1. In germline, CDR1 is MNHEY, CDR2 SVGAGI. The CDR3 has 15 residues. V dropped 5 bases and J dropped 1; count of bases not matched to a gene: 5. The CDR3 is CASSPWTGANTEAFF. In DNA form, the CDR3 reads TGTGCCAGCAGTCCCTGGACAGGGGCGAACACTGAAGCTTTCTTT.

This rearrangement joins TRBV20-1 to TRBJ1-5; 9 nucleotides match TRBD1. Germline V gene sequence: CDR1 DFQATT, CDR2 SNEGSKA (reference sequence). V shed 3 bases, J shed 6 bases, and the junction held 9 bases outside the gene matches. The CDR3 runs 15 residues. CDR3 nucleotide sequence: TGCAGTGCTAGTTCGGGACAGGGTCTAAGTCAGCCCCAGCATTTT. Its protein product is CSASSGQGLSQPQHF.

The chain is built from TRBV2 and TRBJ1-5, with a possible D match to TRBD1 (6 bases). Germline V gene data show CDR1 as SNHLY and CDR2 as FYNNEI. Trimming pared 6 bases from V and 3 bases from J, leaving 36 bases between. CDR3 length equals 22 residues. The CDR3, as DNA: TGTGCCAGCAGCCCCCCTCCGGGACAACCTTCCCTTCCCGGTACTTTCAATCAGCCCCAGCATTTT. Translating it yields CASSPPPGQPSLPGTFNQPQHF.

This chain uses TRBV28 with TRBJ1-1, with D maybe TRBD1 (5 bases). The V and J ends lost 0 bases and 3 bases respectively, with 23 bases between them. The CDR3 length is 19 residues. Germline CDR1 is MDHEN and CDR2 is SYDVKM. Here the CDR3 DNA reads TGTGCCAGCAGTTTATGGGCCGGAAAGGGTCCTCTGGGGGACACTGAAGCTTTCTTT. Amino acid sequence: CASSLWAGKGPLGDTEAFF.

This clone was seen a few times. The J gene is TRBJ2-1, the V gene TRBV29-1; no firm D call. CDR3 size: 15 residues. V was shortened by 3 bases and J by 4 bases, with 16 bases between the two germline ends. From germline, CDR1 is SQVTM and CDR2 ANQGSEA. The DNA for the CDR3 is TGCAGCGTTGACGGCTACCTGAAGATATACAATGAGCAGTTCTTC. Protein: CSVDGYLKIYNEQFF.

The chain joins TRBV5-1 to TRBJ2-7; TRBD2 matches at 7 bases. The CDR3 contains 15 residues. The junction had 6 bases not matched to a gene; V was cut back by 0 bases and J by 3 bases. In germline, CDR1 is SGHRS, CDR2 YFSETQ. CDR3: CASSLASGGGYEQYF. In DNA form, the CDR3 reads TGCGCCAGCAGCTTGGCATCGGGAGGTGGCTACGAGCAGTACTTC. Using reference TRBV5-1 and TRBJ2-7 for the parts outside the CDR3, the full variable domain is KAGVTQTPRYLIKTRGQQVTLSCSPISGHRSVSWYQQTPGQGLQFLFEYFSETQRNKGNFPGRFSGRQFSNSRSEMNVSTLELGDSALYLCASSLASGGGYEQYFGPGTRLTVT.

The gene calls are TRBV7-2 and TRBJ2-7, with 12 nucleotides matching TRBD2. V shed 0 bases, J shed 3 bases, and the junction held 9 bases outside the gene matches. CDR3 length: 18 amino acids. Looked up from germline, CDR1 is SGHTA and CDR2 is FQGNSA. The CDR3 here is CASSLAGRLAGGFYEQYF. CDR3 nucleotides: TGTGCCAGCAGCTTAGCCGGGCGGCTAGCGGGAGGGTTCTACGAGCAGTACTTC. Full variable domain (missing parts from reference TRBV7-2 and TRBJ2-7): GAGVSQSPSNKVTEKGKDVELRCDPISGHTALYWYRQSLGQGLEFLIYFQGNSAPDKSGLPSDRFSAERTGGSVSTLTIQRTQQEDSAVYLCASSLAGRLAGGFYEQYFGPGTRLTVT.

The V and J genes are TRBV12-3 or TRBV12-4 and TRBJ1-6, with D possibly TRBD1 on 6 matching bases. This CDR3 has 11 residues. V shed 6 bases and J shed 14 bases, with 11 bases lying between them. The CDR3 here is CASSPGQSLHF. The CDR3 region has the DNA TGTGCCAGCAGCCCGGGACAATCCCTCCACTTT.

In this sample, this clone turned up once. The chain links TRBV15 to TRBJ2-7; TRBD1 matches at 10 bases. With 2 bases clipped from V and 3 bases from J, the junction kept 13 bases outside the gene matches. Germline V gene data show CDR1 as LNHNV and CDR2 as YYDKDF (reference sequence). This CDR3 has 18 residues. The CDR3 nucleotides are TGTGCCACCAGCAGACGTCCACGCGCCGGGACAGGGGTCTACGAGCAGTACTTC. Protein: CATSRRPRAGTGVYEQYF.

The J gene is TRBJ1-1, the V gene TRBV11-1; D possibly corresponds to TRBD1 (5 bases). Germline V gene sequence: CDR1 SGHAT, CDR2 FQDESV (reference sequence). The CDR3 loop spans 13 amino acids. The V end lost 1 base, the J end lost 7 bases, and 10 bases lay between the germline ends. The CDR3 reads CASSLERGSEAFF. The CDR3 DNA follows: TGTGCCAGCAGCTTAGAAAGGGGCAGTGAAGCTTTCTTT.

The chain joins TRBV15 to TRBJ2-6, with D possibly matching TRBD1 (5 bases). Germline CDR1 is LNHNV and CDR2 is YYDKDF (reference sequence). Trimming removed 0 bases from V and 0 bases from J, with 6 bases in between. CDR3 length equals 16 residues. DNA for the CDR3: TGTGCCACCAGCAGAGAGACAGCCTCTGGGGCCAACGTCCTGACTTTC. It yields the protein CATSRETASGANVLTF.

A single count supports this clone. This chain joins TRBV9 and TRBJ2-6; D is unresolved. Deletions cut 4 bases from V and 1 base from J, with 9 bases between. Germline V gives CDR1 SGDLS, CDR2 YYNGEE. There are 15 residues in the CDR3. CDR3: CASSHRSSGANVLTF. As DNA, the CDR3 is TGTGCCAGCAGCCACAGATCATCTGGGGCCAACGTCCTGACTTTC.

The J gene is TRBJ2-2, the V gene TRBV10-3; unclear D gene. The CDR3 loop spans 13 amino acids. V was trimmed by 4 bases and J by 2 bases, leaving 5 bases between them. Germline V gene data show CDR1 as ENHRY and CDR2 as SYGVKD. The CDR3 DNA reads TGTGCCATCAGTGTTTCCAACACCGGGGAGCTGTTTTTT. This encodes CAISVSNTGELFF.

The V and J genes are TRBV9 and TRBJ1-1; D is possibly TRBD1 (6 bases). This CDR3 region has 14 residues. The V and J ends lost 2 bases and 5 bases respectively, with 13 bases between them. Germline-derived CDR1 and CDR2 are SGDLS and YYNGEE. The CDR3 DNA reads as TGTGCCAGCAGCGTTAAGGGGGTGAGTACTGAAGCTTTCTTT. Translated: CASSVKGVSTEAFF.